This T cell receptor (beta chain) is from a study of shared clonotypes between healthy human individuals. Of note for this clone: Its antigen is currently unknown.

Trimming shortened V by 3 bases and J by 6 bases, and 12 bases separated the two germline ends. CDR1 and CDR2 (germline): KGHSH, LQKENI. The length of the CDR3 is 14 residues. TCRdb's table, derived via immunoSEQ multiplex PCR, lists solely in-frame clones and lacks some. The table includes fewer than 2.5 million clones, more than 85% detected once. Whole-study findings and limits: Non-shared clonotypes had lower generation probabilities than clonotypes shared by all four sorted-subset donors. On the whole, naive subsets had larger estimated richness than memory subsets had.

The J gene is TRBJ2-4, the V gene TRBV18; a possible D gene is TRBD1 (5 bases). The TCR originated in a young man in good health. Some clones in this sample may be carry-over from other donors' samples. The sequencing input was naive CD4+ T cells from PBMCs. Subset given: CD45RA+ positively selected. Here the CDR3 DNA reads TGTGCCAGCTCACCTGCGAGACAGTCAAACATTCAGTACTTC. It yields the protein CASSPARQSNIQYF.